This T cell receptor (beta chain) was captured by sequencing in a study of blood T cell repertoires in COVID-19 (dated by TCRdb to 2018 to 2020). Looking at the study overall: The collaborator samples originated in the United States, Italy and Spain and spanned the acute and convalescent phases of COVID-19. Where available, HLA class I and class II types were taken from metadata supplied by the sample provider and were not determined by assay-based typing. The samples were drawn from two sources: the first 160 participants of the ongoing ImmuneRACE study, and 1,254 subjects contributed by 6 global collaborators. Subjects who had been exposed to COVID-19, were actively infected with it, or had recovered from it provided the deeply sampled blood TCRbeta repertoires that made up the dataset. A de-identified subject ID, COVID-19 status, age in years and sex were almost always included in the sample metadata. The material from the prospective study consisted of cDNA or gDNA derived from T cells, B-cell-depleted T cells, or PBMCs. The repertoires were released in a freely available public database intended as a resource for research on the immune response to SARS-CoV-2. Overall study outcomes, separate from this receptor: Clinical and demographic metadata were provided uncurated, with the amount varying by source and participant.

In Seattle, one collaborating source enrolled patients while the infection was active and tracked those patients longitudinally over the course of disease. The collaborating institutions used their own protocols to collect whole blood in K2EDTA tubes. For TCRbeta analysis, collaborator samples were shipped as frozen whole blood, as isolated PBMCs, or as DNA extracted from either sample type. The CDR3 has 15 amino acids, counting the end cysteine and phenylalanine. Just CDR3 DNA is preserved here, 45 bases in frame from base 1. CDR1 and CDR2 are read off the germline V gene (reference sequence) as SEHNR and FQNEAQ. Cut back by 7 bases and 4 bases, the V and J ends lie 19 bases apart. TCRbeta CDR3 regions were amplified from genomic DNA by means of the immunoSEQ Assay, a bias-controlled multiplex PCR. The original methods were these. Within the assay, amplification of reference gene primers was used to estimate how many nucleated cells each sample contained. To quantify the absolute abundance of each unique TCRbeta CDR3 rearrangement, sequence reads were collapsed and filtered. For each sample, productive Simpson clonality was calculated by taking the square root of Simpson's diversity index across productive rearrangements. TCRdb carries this immuneACCESS record with in-frame sequences only. Its versions omit some clonotypes, under half of them owing to an unresolved V gene in the studies checked, with the rest unexplained. For V, J and clone size, that table is used; D and trimming come from the DNA. The sample records roughly 200,000 clones, more than 75% of which are singletons. The ten top clones hold around a sixth of the sample.

This clone was seen a single time. It lacks a known antigen. No clone much larger than this one lies a single base away; base qualities are absent. The sequence came from a person aged 70 to 85 with COVID-19, enrolled during active disease. Material for sequencing was peripheral blood. This sequence uses TRBV7-9 and TRBJ1-2; the D gene is perhaps TRBD1, from 5 matching bases. The CDR3 sequence is CASTPGAGRFYGYTF. DNA sequence: TGTGCCAGCACCCCCGGGGCAGGGAGGTTCTATGGCTACACCTTC.